The T cell receptor (beta chain) described here comes from a study of blood T cells in healthy people across ages. Study results and caveats: Researchers said unsorted PBMCs prevented a conclusive naive versus antigen-experienced comparison.

This clonotype was recorded at least ten times. The antigen remains unidentified. This CDR3 is built from 11 residues. Germline assignment: CDR1 DFQATT and CDR2 SNEGSKA (reference sequence). A sample-barcoded 5' primer and a J-beta primer mix were used in a second PCR of roughly 7 to 11 cycles. Each CDR3 protein is one row after TCRdb ran MiXCR on the 5' RACE reads. Here the sample spans more than 800,000 distinct CDR3 sequences, roughly 26% being singletons. Sequences were obtained from blood. The sequence was collected from a woman older than 75 in good health. This chain connects TRBV20-1 to TRBJ2-5; no firm D call. The last part of the DNA fits TRBJ2-7 better; the J call may be wrong. The CDR3 coding sequence is TGCAGTGCTAGAGACAGATTCGAGCAGTACTTC. Translation gives CSARDRFEQYF.